One sample yielded the 30 T cell receptor beta chains listed below, sequenced in a study of STAT5B mutations in CD4+ large granular lymphocyte leukemia. Clones were read by immunoSEQ multiplex PCR, and TCRdb kept only the in-frame ones, dropping some. The profile covers tens of thousands of clones, with 79% appearing a single time and about 0.41% taken by the ten largest. The source material was CD4+ T cells from blood buffy coats. Receptors were obtained from a human donor in good health.

This rearrangement joins TRBV5-1 to TRBJ2-1; 7 nucleotides match TRBD2. Germline CDR1 SGHRS, CDR2 YFSETQ. The CDR3 has 15 amino acids. The V segment lost 0 bases and the J segment 9 bases; nucleotides outside the gene matches: 9. DNA of the CDR3: TGCGCCAGCAGCTTGGGTGCGGGAGAGCTCGGTGAGCAGTTCTTC. This sequence encodes CASSLGAGELGEQFF.

The chain uses TRBV10-3 and TRBJ1-2, with D possibly TRBD1 on 5 matching bases. The germline V and J ends were trimmed by 8 bases and 5 bases, with 9 bases remaining between them. Germline V lookup: CDR1 ENHRY, CDR2 SYGVKD. This CDR3 spans 11 amino acids. The CDR3 sequence: CAIGTAYGYTF. Written as DNA, the CDR3 is TGTGCCATCGGGACGGCTTATGGCTACACCTTC.

This clone was seen a single time. The rearrangement links TRBV11-3 to TRBJ2-5; D is possibly TRBD1 or TRBD2 (5 bases each). The CDR3 loop spans 14 amino acids. The V gene's germline CDR1 is SGHNT and CDR2 YENEEA. The V end lost 1 base, the J end lost 1 base, and 7 bases lay between the germline ends. CDR3 in amino acids: CASSLGGSQETQYF. CDR3 nucleotides: TGTGCCAGCAGCTTAGGGGGGAGCCAAGAGACCCAGTACTTC.

The rearrangement joins TRBV27 to TRBJ2-1; D is possibly TRBD1 (5 bases). V was trimmed by 2 bases and J by 2 bases, leaving 10 bases between them. CDR1 and CDR2 (germline): MNHEY, SMNVEV (reference sequence). The CDR3 spans 15 residues. The CDR3 spells CASSLRSGTYNEQFF. CDR3 sequence (DNA): TGTGCCAGCAGTTTACGGTCAGGGACCTACAATGAGCAGTTCTTC.

The chain is built from TRBV4-2 and TRBJ2-3; D not certain. Deletions cut 1 base from V and 1 base from J, with 9 bases between. The CDR3 is 15 residues long. Germline lookup yields CDR1 LGHNA and CDR2 YNFKEQ. The chain's CDR3 is CASSQVLSRTDTQYF. CDR3 sequence (DNA): TGTGCCAGCAGCCAAGTGCTATCCCGCACAGATACGCAGTATTTT.

V is TRBV11-3 and J is TRBJ2-5, with a tentative D call TRBD1 (6 bases). The germline V gene encodes CDR1 SGHNT and CDR2 YENEEA. V was trimmed by 5 bases and J by 5 bases, leaving 15 bases between them. The CDR3 covers 14 residues. In DNA, the CDR3 is TGTGCCAGCAGCACAGGGACATTCAGGGAGACCCAGTACTTC. Its protein is CASSTGTFRETQYF.

This sequence joins TRBV6-1 and TRBJ1-3, with no clear D. CDR3 length: 16 amino acids. The V end lost 0 bases, the J end lost 5 bases, and 14 bases lay between the germline ends. CDR1 is MNHNS, CDR2 SASEGT, per germline. The CDR3 bases are TGTGCCAGCAGTGAAGCGAAGGCAGACCGGCGAAACACCATATATTTT. Protein: CASSEAKADRRNTIYF.

The V call is TRBV11-2, the J call TRBJ2-2; the match to TRBD2 covers 10 bases. In germline, CDR1 is SGHAT, CDR2 FQNNGV. This CDR3 spans 17 amino acids. Trimming took 5 bases from V and 6 from J; bases not matched to a gene: 12. CDR3 sequence reads: CASSPPTGLAGAGELFF. CDR3 DNA: TGTGCCAGCAGCCCACCTACGGGGCTAGCGGGAGCCGGGGAGCTGTTTTTT.

The chain has TRBV2 and TRBJ1-2, with 8 nucleotides matching TRBD1. V was pared by 4 bases and J by 2 bases, with 3 bases of the junction left unmatched. The length of the CDR3 is 14 residues. Germline V gene sequence: CDR1 SNHLY, CDR2 FYNNEI. CDR3 region: CASSAGQGNYGYTF. The CDR3, as DNA: TGTGCCAGCAGTGCCGGACAGGGAAACTATGGCTACACCTTC.

This clone has more than one count but fewer than ten. The chain couples TRBV29-1 to TRBJ1-1; 8 bases are shared with TRBD1. This CDR3 is built from 14 residues. V lost 8 bases to trimming and J lost 3 bases; unmatched junction nucleotides: 11. Germline V lookup: CDR1 SQVTM, CDR2 ANQGSEA. The CDR3 coding sequence is TGCAGCCTCACGACAGGGGCGCTGGACACTGAAGCTTTCTTT. Residues: CSLTTGALDTEAFF.

The V and J genes are TRBV27 and TRBJ2-7, with a possible D match to TRBD1 (6 bases). V was cut by 2 bases and J by 4 bases, with 9 bases left in between. Looked up from germline, CDR1 is MNHEY and CDR2 is SMNVEV (reference sequence). This CDR3 region has 13 residues. CDR3 protein: CASSLETGYEQYF. The CDR3 DNA reads TGTGCCAGCAGTTTAGAGACAGGATACGAGCAGTACTTC.

The chain combines TRBV7-2 with TRBJ2-1; the D gene is possibly TRBD2 (6 bases). Germline CDR1 reads SGHTA; CDR2 reads FQGNSA. V lost 4 bases and J 10 bases, leaving 23 bases between the germline ends. The CDR3 runs 16 residues. The CDR3, as DNA: TGTGCCAGCAGCTGGGAGCCGCCGACGGGGGTGGAGGAGCAGTTCTTC. This codes for CASSWEPPTGVEEQFF.

The rearrangement joins TRBV10-3 to TRBJ2-6, with D tentatively TRBD1 or TRBD2 (5 bases each). Trimming left V 4 bases short and J 1 base short, with 17 bases between. The CDR3 totals 18 residues. Germline V gives CDR1 ENHRY, CDR2 SYGVKD. Here the CDR3 reads CAISGGTALGSGANVLTF. The CDR3 nucleotides read TGTGCCATCAGTGGTGGGACGGCCCTGGGGTCTGGGGCCAACGTCCTGACTTTC.

As regards this clone: Other DNA sequences of this sample code for an identical CDR3. The chain links TRBV21-1 to TRBJ1-5; the table names TRBD1, a call not compared with the DNA. TRBV21-1 is designated a pseudogene. This CDR3 is built from 18 residues. CDR3 protein: CASSLKGGTGRCNQPQHF. The CDR3 nucleotides read TGTGCCAGCAGCCTAAAAGGCGGGACAGGGCGTTGCAATCAGCCCCAGCATTTT.

This clone was recorded only once. The chain couples TRBV25-1 to TRBJ2-2; TRBD2 matches 7 bases. The length of the CDR3 is 18 residues. V shed 10 bases and J 0 bases; nucleotides not matched to a gene: 17. Germline assignment: CDR1 MGHDK and CDR2 SYGVNS. CDR3 nucleotide sequence: TGTGCCAACCCCCACCGATCCGCCCTAGCGGCGAACACCGGGGAGCTGTTTTTT. Translating gives CANPHRSALAANTGELFF.

Worth noting for this clone: Germline and junction disagree at one end, which may indicate a read error. The same CDR3 arises from other DNA sequences in this sample as well. DNA for the CDR3: TGTGCCAGTAGCATAGACAGGGGACAAGAGACCCAGTACTTC. Amino acid sequence: CASSIDRGQETQYF. The chain uses TRBV19 and TRBJ2-5, with 8 nucleotides matching TRBD1. Germline V gives CDR1 LNHDA, CDR2 SQIVND (reference sequence). This CDR3 region has 14 residues.

The V and J genes are TRBV7-9 and TRBJ1-1, with a tentative D call TRBD1 (5 bases). CDR1 is SEHNR and CDR2 is FQNEAQ in the germline V gene (reference sequence). CDR3 length equals 13 residues. V shed 4 bases and J shed 2 bases, with 8 bases lying between them. The CDR3 region has the DNA TGTGCCAGCAGCTCACAGGATAACACTGAAGCTTTCTTT. Protein product: CASSSQDNTEAFF.

The chain combines TRBV10-3 with TRBJ2-7, with 9 bases that match TRBD2. CDR3 length: 16 amino acids. V was clipped by 10 bases and J by 7 bases; unmatched bases: 20. Germline values: CDR1 ENHRY, CDR2 SYGVKD. The CDR3 loop reads CATNIGVAGGRGEQYF. The CDR3 bases are TGTGCCACGAACATTGGGGTGGCGGGAGGGCGCGGTGAGCAGTACTTC.

V and J are TRBV7-9 and TRBJ2-1; D gene uncertain. This CDR3 contains 13 residues. Between the trimmed V and J ends, which lost 2 bases and 4 bases, there was a span of 6 bases. Germline V CDR1 and CDR2: SEHNR, FQNEAQ (reference sequence). The CDR3 sequence: CASSLSVYNEQFF. CDR3 DNA sequence: TGTGCCAGCAGCTTATCAGTTTACAATGAGCAGTTCTTC.

The rearrangement links TRBV11-2 to TRBJ2-1; D uncertain. Trimming cost V 4 bases and J 7 bases, with 5 bases left between them. The CDR3 has 11 residues. The germline V gene encodes CDR1 SGHAT and CDR2 FQNNGV. The CDR3 sequence: CASSSSNEQFF. The CDR3 coding sequence is TGTGCCAGCAGCTCCTCTAATGAGCAGTTCTTC.

The chain employs TRBV28 and TRBJ1-5; D is unresolved. V lost 3 bases and J 3 bases, leaving 15 bases between the germline ends. The CDR3 length is 16 residues. Germline CDR1 reads MDHEN; CDR2 reads SYDVKM. The CDR3 here is CASSFTPGSNNQPQHF. CDR3 DNA: TGTGCCAGCAGTTTCACCCCAGGATCTAACAATCAGCCCCAGCATTTT.

The CDR3 bases are TGTGCCTGGAGTGTTGGACTTGGCTACGAGCAGTACTTC. This gives the protein CAWSVGLGYEQYF. This chain joins TRBV30 and TRBJ2-7, with D perhaps matching TRBD2 (5 bases). Per the germline V gene, CDR1 is GTSNPN and CDR2 is SVGIG (reference sequence). The CDR3 totals 13 residues. V dropped 0 bases and J dropped 3 bases, with 9 bases sitting between them. Full variable domain (rest looked up from reference TRBV30 and TRBJ2-7): SQTIHQWPATLVQPVGSPLSLECTVEGTSNPNLYWYRQAAGRGLQLLFYSVGIGQISSEVPQNLSASRPQDRQFILSSKKLLLSDSGFYLCAWSVGLGYEQYFGPGTRLTVT.

In nucleotides, the CDR3 is TGTGCCAGCAGTCACAGGGGAAGTGAGCAGTTCTTC. Translated: CASSHRGSEQFF. The genes are TRBV6-5 and TRBJ2-1; 7 bases fit TRBD1. Germline V gives CDR1 MNHEY, CDR2 SVGAGI. V was clipped by 5 bases and J by 9 bases; unmatched bases: 4. This CDR3 spans 12 amino acids.

This clone was counted a few times. Other nucleotide sequences in the sample specify the same CDR3. J is TRBJ1-5 and V is TRBV5-6, with D perhaps TRBD1 (6 bases). Germline CDR1 is SGHDT and CDR2 is YYEEEE. The germline V and J ends were trimmed by 4 bases and 6 bases, with 14 bases remaining between them. CDR3 length: 14 amino acids. CDR3 DNA: TGTGCCAGCAGCCTACAGGGAGCCGGTCAGCCCCAGCATTTT. Its protein product is CASSLQGAGQPQHF.

J is TRBJ2-3 and V is TRBV30, with D perhaps matching TRBD1 (6 bases). The length of the CDR3 is 14 residues. Germline V lookup: CDR1 GTSNPN, CDR2 SVGIG (reference sequence). Trimming stripped 0 bases from V and 6 bases from J, with 13 bases between. The CDR3 nucleotides are TGTGCCTGGAGTGTACCAGGGGTTGATGATACGCAGTATTTT. It encodes CAWSVPGVDDTQYF.

This chain joins TRBV10-3 and TRBJ2-7, with 8 bases identical to TRBD1. This CDR3 has 14 amino acids. Germline lookup yields CDR1 ENHRY and CDR2 SYGVKD. V dropped 4 bases and J dropped 3; count of bases not matched to a gene: 5. This CDR3 is CAISGGTGNYEQYF. Written as DNA, the CDR3 is TGTGCCATCAGTGGGGGGACAGGAAACTACGAGCAGTACTTC.

This chain joins TRBV7-9 and TRBJ2-1; D not resolved. Trimming shortened V by 2 bases and J by 7 bases, and 6 bases separated the two germline ends. CDR1 is SEHNR, CDR2 FQNEAQ, per germline (reference sequence). There are 12 residues in the CDR3. The CDR3 nucleotides read TGTGCCAGCAGCTTAATATCGAATGAGCAGTTCTTC. Its translation is CASSLISNEQFF. Using reference TRBV7-9 and TRBJ2-1 for the parts outside the CDR3, the full variable domain is DTGVSQNPRHKITKRGQNVTFRCDPISEHNRLYWYRQTLGQGPEFLTYFQNEAQLEKSRLLSDRFSAERPKGSFSTLEIQRTEQGDSAMYLCASSLISNEQFFGPGTRLTVL.

This clone appeared a few times. The rearrangement uses TRBV30 and TRBJ1-1; D is ambiguous. CDR3 length equals 12 residues. Germline-derived CDR1 and CDR2 are GTSNPN and SVGIG (reference sequence). Trimming pared 1 base from V and 10 bases from J, leaving 13 bases between. Written as DNA, the CDR3 is TGTGCCTGGAGTGATTCGGGAGCTTTAGCTTTCTTT. Protein sequence: CAWSDSGALAFF.

The chain uses TRBV11-3 and TRBJ1-2; a weak D match, TRBD1 (6 bases). V was cut by 3 bases and J by 4 bases, with 15 bases left in between. Per the germline V gene, CDR1 is SGHNT and CDR2 is YENEEA. The CDR3 has 15 amino acids. CDR3 in DNA: TGTGCCAGCAGCTTTTCGGGAACAGGGAGCTATGGCTACACCTTC. Translating gives CASSFSGTGSYGYTF.

The J gene is TRBJ2-1, the V gene TRBV11-2; D ambiguous. Between the trimmed V and J ends, which lost 1 base and 6 bases, there was a span of 10 bases. From germline, CDR1 is SGHAT and CDR2 FQNNGV. The length of the CDR3 is 14 residues. The CDR3, as DNA: TGTGCCAGCAGCTTAGGGAGTATGGGCAATGAGCAGTTCTTC. Amino acid sequence: CASSLGSMGNEQFF.